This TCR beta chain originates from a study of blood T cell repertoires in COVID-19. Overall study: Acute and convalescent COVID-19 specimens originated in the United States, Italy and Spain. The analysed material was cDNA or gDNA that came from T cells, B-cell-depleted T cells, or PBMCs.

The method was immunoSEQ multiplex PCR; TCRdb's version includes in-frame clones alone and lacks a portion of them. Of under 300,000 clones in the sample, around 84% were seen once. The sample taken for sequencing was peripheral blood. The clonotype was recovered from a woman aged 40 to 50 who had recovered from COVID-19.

CDR3 region: CAISVNRGSTGELFF. CDR3 nucleotides: TGTGCCATCAGTGTAAACAGGGGCTCAACCGGGGAGCTGTTTTTT. The gene calls are TRBV10-3 and TRBJ2-2, with TRBD1 matching over 7 bases. The trim removed 4 bases at V and 5 bases at J, leaving 7 bases unmatched. The CDR3 sequence is 15 residues long. Looked up from germline, CDR1 is ENHRY and CDR2 is SYGVKD.